Sequencing of this TCR beta chain was carried out in a study of T cell responses to AZD1222 COVID-19 vaccine. Broader study findings: Unmutated variant regions are reportedly targeted by nearly half of spike-specific TCRs. AZD1222 recipients seropositive at baseline numbered only six or seven.

CDR1 is MNHEY and CDR2 is SVGAGI in the germline V gene. V trimming: 6 bases; J trimming: 2 bases; junction bases outside the gene matches: 3. The CDR3 sequence is 14 residues long. With respect to this clone: What it recognizes is unknown.

Generated by immunoSEQ multiplex PCR, the TCRdb table keeps only in-frame clones and is missing some. The sample yields approximately 140,000 clones, 80% to 95% seen once. This receptor was identified in an adult who received the AZD1222 COVID-19 vaccine. V is TRBV6-5 and J is TRBJ2-7; 11 bases line up with TRBD2. This specimen consisted of peripheral blood, obtained 28 days after the second AZD1222 dose. CDR3 DNA sequence: TGTGCCAGCAGACTGACTAGCGGGGCCTACGAGCAGTACTTC. Translation gives CASRLTSGAYEQYF.